The clone carrying this T cell receptor (beta chain) was picked up many times. These data originate in a study of T cells in Graves' hyperthyroidism and ophthalmopathy. Trimming left V 0 bases short and J 7 bases short, with 14 bases between. From germline, CDR1 is SGHRS and CDR2 YFSETQ. The CDR3 covers 16 residues. Active moderate-to-severe ophthalmopathy, Clinical Activity Score at least 3, NOSPECS at least 4, under 3 months' duration. Template material for amplifying TCR beta CDR3 regions consisted of RNA transcripts. RT-PCR in the first round (using the HTBI primer set) targeted the TCR CDR3. TCRdb itself ran the multiplex PCR reads through MiXCR, one entry per CDR3 protein. The repertoire consists of roughly 600,000 distinct CDR3 sequences, with about 14% occurring once and the leading ten covering roughly an eighth.

The TCR sequence derives from a woman aged 50 to 60 with Graves' ophthalmopathy. The chain carries TRBV5-1 and TRBJ1-6, with D unclear. Source material: blood. In DNA form, the CDR3 reads TGCGCCAGCAGCTTGGCGGCTGGCAAAGGAAATTCACCCCTCCACTTT. Translation gives CASSLAAGKGNSPLHF.